The clone carrying this TCR beta chain was recorded at least ten times. Its antigen is not known. The junction does not match germline at one end; this may be a read error. A second PCR of roughly 7 to 11 cycles used a sample-barcoded 5' primer and a J-beta primer mix. Every sample returned 2.5 million or more CDR3-containing paired-end reads. MiXCR, run by TCRdb on the 5' RACE reads, gives a single entry per CDR3 protein. The repertoire consists of about 1.7 million distinct CDR3 sequences, with 28% occurring once and the leading ten covering over 7%. Germline CDR1 and CDR2: MDHEN and SYDVKM. The CDR3 is made up of 15 amino acids. The data were obtained in a study of blood T cells in healthy people across ages. Overall study findings and caveats: Since the PBMCs were unsorted, naive and antigen-experienced cells could not be conclusively compared. It was not known whether donors were CMV positive (a possible confounder of expanded clonotype changes).

It was approximately 10 milliliters of peripheral blood that were drawn from each donor. The chain employs TRBV28 and TRBJ2-1; 8 bases are shared with TRBD1. Input material: blood. The origin of this receptor is a woman aged 25 to 39 in good health. Written as DNA, the CDR3 is TGCGCCAGCAGCTTGAGGGACAGGACTTACAATGAGCAGTTCTTC. Protein: CASSLRDRTYNEQFF.